Below are 19 T cell receptor beta chains sequenced from a single sample in a study of blood T cell repertoires in COVID-19. Data came from immunoSEQ multiplex PCR; TCRdb stores just in-frame clones and leaves some out. The sample includes a few hundred thousand clones, around four fifths of them seen just once. Sequencing was done on a sample of peripheral blood. Receptors originate from a woman aged 50 to 60 with acute or convalescent COVID-19.

CDR3: CASSTSNTEAFF. CDR3 DNA sequence: TGTGCCAGCAGCACCAGTAACACTGAAGCTTTCTTT. J is TRBJ1-1 and V is TRBV5-6; no reliable D call. Germline CDR1 and CDR2: SGHDT and YYEEEE. This CDR3 comprises 12 residues. The V gene lost 4 bases and the J gene lost 2 bases, with 6 bases spanning the gap.

Regarding this clone: Other DNA variants within this sample encode the same CDR3. The CDR3 loop is CASSRLAGEETQYF. As DNA, the CDR3 is TGTGCCAGCAGCCGACTAGCGGGGGAAGAGACCCAGTACTTC. V is TRBV6-5 and J is TRBJ2-5; 12 nucleotides line up with TRBD2. In germline, CDR1 is MNHEY, CDR2 SVGAGI. V was pared by 6 bases and J by 3 bases, with 2 bases of the junction left unmatched. The CDR3 spans 14 residues.

V and J are TRBV24-1 and TRBJ1-4, with D tentatively TRBD1 (5 bases). Germline CDR1 is KGHDR and CDR2 is SFDVKD. V gave up 7 bases and J gave up 7 bases, with 15 bases separating them. The CDR3 totals 14 residues. The CDR3 coding sequence is TGTGCCACCAGCTCGGGGGGAGTGGGTGAAAAACTGTTTTTT. Translation gives CATSSGGVGEKLFF.

The rearrangement uses TRBV27 and TRBJ1-2; 7 bases are shared with TRBD1. Germline V gives CDR1 MNHEY, CDR2 SMNVEV (reference sequence). The ends lost 5 bases at V and 6 bases at J; junction bases unmatched: 15. The CDR3 is made up of 16 amino acids. The CDR3, as DNA: TGTGCCAGCAGTCTTCGGGATGGGACAGACTCTGATGGCTACACCTTC. Protein sequence: CASSLRDGTDSDGYTF.

V is TRBV6-1 and J is TRBJ1-2; possibly TRBD1 for D (5 bases). The V end lost 1 base, the J end lost 0 bases, and 9 bases lay between the germline ends. CDR3 size: 15 residues. CDR1 and CDR2 from the germline V gene are MNHNS and SASEGT. Here the CDR3 reads CASSEGTSANYGYTF. For the CDR3, the DNA is TGTGCCAGCAGTGAAGGGACATCGGCTAACTATGGCTACACCTTC.

This clone was counted between two and nine times. The chain has TRBV12-5 and TRBJ2-3, with 7 bases aligning to TRBD2. The CDR3 contains 16 residues. Germline CDR1 reads LGHNT; CDR2 reads FRNRAP. The trim removed 5 bases at V and 4 bases at J, leaving 12 bases unmatched. CDR3 sequence (DNA): TGTGCTAGTGGTCCACGGGCGGGAGTTGGGTCAGATACGCAGTATTTT. Amino acid sequence: CASGPRAGVGSDTQYF.

The chain joins TRBV5-1 to TRBJ2-1; 10 bases match TRBD2. With V trimmed by 2 bases and J by 6 bases, 8 bases remained unmatched. The germline V gene encodes CDR1 SGHRS and CDR2 YFSETQ. This CDR3 has 16 amino acids. CDR3 coding DNA: TGCGCCAGCAGCTTCGGATACAGCGGGGGGGCCAATGAGCAGTTCTTC. Protein sequence: CASSFGYSGGANEQFF.

The rearrangement uses TRBV5-1 and TRBJ1-3; D is ambiguous. Germline V gene sequence: CDR1 SGHRS, CDR2 YFSETQ. V was clipped by 0 bases and J by 0 bases, with 10 bases between them. The CDR3 spans 16 residues. This CDR3 reads CASSLGSPNSGNTIYF. The CDR3 bases are TGCGCCAGCAGCTTGGGCAGTCCCAACTCTGGAAACACCATATATTTT.

V usage is TRBV27 and J usage is TRBJ1-2; 9 bases are shared with TRBD1. V shed 0 bases and J 8 bases; nucleotides not matched to a gene: 7. This CDR3 is built from 15 residues. Germline V gene lookup returns CDR1 MNHEY and CDR2 SMNVEV (reference sequence). CDR3 sequence: CASSLSPGTGNGYTF. For the CDR3, the DNA is TGTGCCAGCAGTTTATCGCCCGGGACAGGGAACGGCTACACCTTC.

The rearrangement links TRBV10-3 to TRBJ2-1; 8 bases agree with TRBD2. The CDR3 totals 15 residues. Per germline, CDR1 ENHRY and CDR2 SYGVKD. The V gene end was trimmed by 10 bases and the J gene end by 9 bases; junction bases not matched to a gene: 17. CDR3 sequence: CATLSVTSAEGEQFF. The CDR3 nucleotides read TGTGCCACCCTCAGTGTGACTAGCGCAGAAGGTGAGCAGTTCTTC.

CDR3 nucleotide sequence: TGTGCCATCAGTGGGGGGGGACTAGCGGGAAAGTATGAGCAGTTCTTC. Protein sequence: CAISGGGLAGKYEQFF. The chain combines TRBV10-3 with TRBJ2-1, with 13 bases lining up with TRBD2. CDR3 length equals 16 residues. Germline V gives CDR1 ENHRY, CDR2 SYGVKD. V shed 4 bases, J shed 8 bases, and the junction held 8 bases outside the gene matches.

This clone was counted a few times. The rearrangement joins TRBV7-9 to TRBJ1-1; 8 positions match TRBD1. This CDR3 region has 16 residues. The germline gives CDR1 SEHNR, CDR2 FQNEAQ (reference sequence). Unmatched junction bases numbered 7, after V lost 4 bases and J lost 0 bases. CDR3 nucleotides: TGTGCCAGCAGCTCTTCACGGACAGGGTTGAACACTGAAGCTTTCTTT. It is translated as CASSSSRTGLNTEAFF.

Concerning this clone itself: This same CDR3 is encoded by further DNA sequences in the sample. This chain links TRBV5-1 with TRBJ2-1, with a tentative D call TRBD2 (6 bases). The length of the CDR3 is 14 residues. The germline V and J ends were trimmed by 0 bases and 3 bases, with 7 bases remaining between them. Germline CDR1 SGHRS, CDR2 YFSETQ. CDR3 sequence (DNA): TGCGCCAGCAGCTTGGCGACTAGCTACAATGAGCAGTTCTTC. This encodes CASSLATSYNEQFF. Using reference TRBV5-1 and TRBJ2-1 for the parts outside the CDR3, the full variable domain is KAGVTQTPRYLIKTRGQQVTLSCSPISGHRSVSWYQQTPGQGLQFLFEYFSETQRNKGNFPGRFSGRQFSNSRSEMNVSTLELGDSALYLCASSLATSYNEQFFGPGTRLTVL.

The chain recombines TRBV6-5 with TRBJ1-1; D is unresolved. Trimming cost V 0 bases and J 4 bases, with 6 bases left between them. The CDR3 is 13 residues long. Per germline, CDR1 MNHEY and CDR2 SVGAGI. CDR3 DNA sequence: TGTGCCAGCAGTTACTCGAGAAGCACTGAAGCTTTCTTT. It encodes CASSYSRSTEAFF.

The chain couples TRBV18 to TRBJ1-1, with 10 bases aligning to TRBD1. The CDR3 spans 14 residues. Germline-derived CDR1 and CDR2 are KGHSH and LQKENI. J was trimmed by 4 bases and V by 3 bases; bases with no gene match: 2. CDR3 nucleotide sequence: TGTGCCAGCTCACCCGACAGGGGGCTCACTGAAGCTTTCTTT. It translates to CASSPDRGLTEAFF.

This clone has more than one count but fewer than ten. The chain carries TRBV2 and TRBJ2-3, with TRBD2 identical over 11 bases. The CDR3 consists of 15 residues. Germline V CDR1 and CDR2: SNHLY, FYNNEI. V was clipped by 6 bases and J by 4 bases; unmatched bases: 6. The CDR3 DNA reads as TGTGCCAGCAGAATAGCGGGGGGGCGGCCAGATACGCAGTATTTT. Translating gives CASRIAGGRPDTQYF.

This clone was detected a few times. The rearrangement uses TRBV5-8 and TRBJ1-1; D is perhaps TRBD1 (5 bases). The CDR3 extends over 10 amino acids. The germline V gene encodes CDR1 SGHTS and CDR2 YDEGEE. The ends were cut back, 4 bases at V and 11 bases at J, with 9 bases in the middle. This CDR3 reads CASSRGRAFF. In DNA, the CDR3 is TGTGCCAGCAGCAGGGGCCGGGCTTTCTTT.

The rearrangement uses TRBV24-1 and TRBJ1-1; TRBD1 might be the D (5 bases). This CDR3 region has 13 residues. Trimming shortened V by 8 bases and J by 4 bases, and 13 bases separated the two germline ends. The germline CDR1 and CDR2 sequences are KGHDR and SFDVKD. CDR3 sequence (DNA): TGTGCCACCAAGCAGGGATCGGGCACTGAAGCTTTCTTT. This gives the protein CATKQGSGTEAFF.

In its sample, this clone was seen a few times. The chain is built from TRBV27 and TRBJ2-7, with 14 bases lining up with TRBD2. The CDR3 loop spans 15 amino acids. The germline CDR1 and CDR2 sequences are MNHEY and SMNVEV (reference sequence). V lost 6 bases, J lost 3 bases, and 4 bases stayed unmatched. This chain's CDR3 is CASREGTSGSYEQYF. Here the CDR3 DNA reads TGTGCCAGCAGGGAAGGGACTAGCGGGAGCTACGAGCAGTACTTC.